Listed below are T cell receptor beta chains from one sample, sequenced in a study of blood T cell repertoires in COVID-19. Clones were read by immunoSEQ multiplex PCR, and TCRdb kept only the in-frame ones, dropping some. This sample has about 230,000 clones, with 65% to 85% found just once. The specimen sequenced was peripheral blood. These TCRs come from a man between 40 and 49 years old with active or convalescent COVID-19. The CDR3 runs from the conserved cysteine through the conserved F or W. A D gene is named only where the DNA matches it firmly. Some rows mark clone size as missing; the rest say once, few, many or name a class of expanded clone.

TRBJ1-1	.	TRBV30	TRBD1	TGTGCCTGTGTACCGCACAGGGGGTTGAACACTGAAGCTTTCTTT	CACVPHRGLNTEAFF
TRBJ1-2	few	TRBV4-1	.	TGCGCCAGCAGCCAAGATAACAACAGATTAAACTATGGCTACACCTTC	CASSQDNNRLNYGYTF
TRBJ1-5	.	TRBV6-5	.	TGTGCCAGCAGTTACAGTGGGGGCGCCGGTCAGCCCCAGCATTTT	CASSYSGGAGQPQHF
TRBJ2-1	.	TRBV2	.	TGTGCCAGCAGTGAAGGACTGCCAGTCAATGAGCAGTTCTTC	CASSEGLPVNEQFF
TRBJ1-5	.	TRBV9	.	TGTGCCAGCAGCCCCCCGTGGGGGGGGCGGCCTCATAATCAGCCCCAGCATTTT	CASSPPWGGRPHNQPQHF
TRBJ2-1	.	TRBV13	.	TGTGCCAGCAGCTTAGTTGCAGCGCGACTATACAATGAGCAGTTCTTC	CASSLVAARLYNEQFF
TRBJ2-3	.	TRBV5-1	.	TGCGCCAGCAGCCCTAGCTTCACAGATACGCAGTATTTT	CASSPSFTDTQYF
TRBJ1-5	.	TRBV2	TRBD1	TGTGCCAGCAGTGCCCAGGGACAGGGCAATCAGCCCCAGCATTTT	CASSAQGQGNQPQHF
TRBJ1-2	.	TRBV19	.	TGTGCCAGTAGGGGTGTCGGAGCAGGGGCCTATGGCTACACCTTC	CASRGVGAGAYGYTF
TRBJ1-1	.	TRBV10-3	.	TGTGCCATCAGCGGGGGGGGAGGCACTGAAGCTTTCTTT	CAISGGGGTEAFF
TRBJ2-7	.	TRBV9	TRBD2	TGTGCCAGCAGCGTAGGTGGGGGACTAGCCGTCTACGAGCAGTACTTC	CASSVGGGLAVYEQYF
TRBJ1-2	once	TRBV11-2	.	TGTGCCAGCAGCTCCAACAGGGAAGGTGGCTACACCTTC	CASSSNREGGYTF
TRBJ2-3	many	TRBV15	TRBD2	TGTGCCACCAGCACACGACCTCTAGCGGGAGTCAGGCCAGATACGCAGTATTTT	CATSTRPLAGVRPDTQYF
TRBJ2-7	.	TRBV14	TRBD1	TGTGCCAGCAGCCAAGAATTAGGGGGACAGGCGCGACCCTACGAGCAGTACTTC	CASSQELGGQARPYEQYF
TRBJ2-3	.	TRBV7-8	TRBD2	TGTGCCAGCTTAGTCAGCGGGGGAGATACGCAGTATTTT	CASLVSGGDTQYF
TRBJ1-1	once	TRBV11-3	TRBD1	TGTGCCAGCAGCTTAGATCCAGGACAGGGTGAAGCTTTCTTT	CASSLDPGQGEAFF
TRBJ2-1	.	TRBV29-1	.	TGCAGCGTTGAAGAATCCGGAGGTCGCAATGAGCAGTTCTTC	CSVEESGGRNEQFF
TRBJ1-1	.	TRBV21-1	.	TGTGCCAGCAGCATTACAGGGGGCGGGGACACTGAAGCTTTCTTT	CASSITGGGDTEAFF
TRBJ2-3	few	TRBV5-1	TRBD2	TGCGCCAGCACGGGCGGGAGGGCCACAGATACGCAGTATTTT	CASTGGRATDTQYF
TRBJ2-5	.	TRBV6-2/TRBV6-3	.	TGTGCCAGCAGTTACTCAGGCGGGGGCGGTGAGACCCAGTACTTC	CASSYSGGGGETQYF
TRBJ2-7	.	TRBV5-6	TRBD2	TGTGCCAGCAGCTTTACCGGGACTAGCGGGGGGGCCTACGAGCAGTACTTC	CASSFTGTSGGAYEQYF
TRBJ2-1	once	TRBV9	TRBD2	TGTGCCAGCAGCGTGGGGACTAGCCTGTTCTTC	CASSVGTSLFF
TRBJ2-7	.	TRBV6-1	.	TGTGCCAGCAGTGAATGGACAGCCACTTCCTACGAGCAGTACTTC	CASSEWTATSYEQYF
TRBJ1-1	.	TRBV6-5	.	TGTGCCAGCAGTTACTTCCCATCAGGTAACACTGAAGCTTTCTTT	CASSYFPSGNTEAFF
TRBJ1-1	.	TRBV2	.	TGTGCCAGCACGAGGTACACTGAAGCTTTCTTT	CASTRYTEAFF
TRBJ2-7	.	TRBV15	.	TGTGCCACCAGCAGAGACATGGGGAGCTCCTACGAGCAGTACTTC	CATSRDMGSSYEQYF
TRBJ2-2	.	TRBV9	.	TGTGCCAGCAGCGTAGTTGACATCGGACTTATCAACACCGGGGAGCTGTTTTTT	CASSVVDIGLINTGELFF
TRBJ2-3	.	TRBV4-3	.	TGCGCCAGCAGCCAAGAGAGCAGCACAGATACGCAGTATTTT	CASSQESSTDTQYF
TRBJ2-7	few	TRBV6-4	.	TGTGCCACCAACCTGGGCAGCTCGAAATACGAGCAGTACTTC	CATNLGSSKYEQYF
TRBJ1-5	.	TRBV5-1	.	TGCGCCAGCAGCCTATTGATTAGCAATCAGCCCCAGCATTTT	CASSLLISNQPQHF
TRBJ1-5	once	TRBV28	.	TGTGCCAGCAGTTCGGGGGGGGCCCAGCCCCAGCATTTT	CASSSGGAQPQHF
TRBJ1-1	few	TRBV5-1	.	TGCGCCAGCAGCTTGGCAGGCCCTGACCCCACAAAGGAAGCTTTCTTT	CASSLAGPDPTKEAFF
TRBJ2-5	once	TRBV10-3	.	TGTGCCTCTAGGGACTCAGAGACCCAGTACTTC	CASRDSETQYF
TRBJ2-3	.	TRBV11-1	TRBD2	TGTGCCAGCAGCGCTAGCGGGGGGGTTATAGATACGCAGTATTTT	CASSASGGVIDTQYF
TRBJ1-2	.	TRBV19	.	TGTGCCAGTAGCTTCGCAGGGGAGGGCTACACCTTC	CASSFAGEGYTF